These 24 T cell receptor beta chains were all obtained from the same sample, sequenced in a study of tumor-infiltrating lymphocytes in localized non-small cell lung cancer. The protocol was immunoSEQ multiplex PCR, while the TCRdb copy is restricted to in-frame clones and leaves out a portion. The sample shows about 16,000 clones, roughly 79% of them seen only once. The sample consisted of lung tumor tissue. These receptors all stem from a human donor with non-small cell lung cancer.

The rearrangement links TRBV7-9 to TRBJ1-3; 7 bases agree with TRBD1. The length of the CDR3 is 15 residues. J gave up 1 base and V 5 bases, and 5 bases lay outside the gene matches. Germline CDR1 is SEHNR and CDR2 is FQNEAQ (reference sequence). This CDR3 reads CASSQGGFSGNTIYF. DNA for the CDR3: TGTGCCAGCAGCCAGGGGGGGTTTTCTGGAAACACCATATATTTT.

The rearrangement links TRBV28 to TRBJ2-4; no clear D. CDR3 size: 15 residues. Germline loops: CDR1 MDHEN, CDR2 SYDVKM. V was clipped by 4 bases and J by 5 bases, with 15 bases between them. Written as DNA, the CDR3 is TGTGCCAGCAGTTCTGGCAGTGGGTTCCAAAACATTCAGTACTTC. It codes for CASSSGSGFQNIQYF.

This clone was found a few times. V is TRBV6-6 and J is TRBJ1-1; 7 nucleotides line up with TRBD1. This CDR3 is built from 15 residues. Germline V gene lookup returns CDR1 MNHNY and CDR2 SVGAGI (reference sequence). J lost 2 bases, V lost 4 bases, and 7 bases had no gene match. The CDR3 region is CASSSGGTANTEAFF. CDR3 bases: TGTGCCAGCAGTTCAGGCGGGACAGCCAACACTGAAGCTTTCTTT.

The J gene is TRBJ1-3, the V gene TRBV5-5; TRBD1 agrees at 7 bases. After removal of 7 bases from V and 0 bases from J, the junction contained 7 bases not matched to a gene. The CDR3 is 15 amino acids. Germline values: CDR1 SGHKS, CDR2 YYEKEE (reference sequence). The CDR3 here is CASCQGTDSGNTIYF. In nucleotides, the CDR3 is TGTGCCAGCTGTCAGGGGACAGACTCTGGAAACACCATATATTTT.

The V call is TRBV7-9, the J call TRBJ1-4, with 7 positions matching TRBD1. Losses at the gene ends were 5 bases for V and 5 bases for J; bases not matched to a gene: 5. In germline, CDR1 is SEHNR, CDR2 FQNEAQ (reference sequence). This CDR3 comprises 14 residues. The CDR3 protein is CASSETGNNEKLFF. CDR3 DNA sequence: TGTGCCAGCAGCGAGACAGGGAACAATGAAAAACTGTTTTTT.

The chain couples TRBV2 to TRBJ1-3; tentative D call: TRBD1 (6 bases). Trimming left V 5 bases short and J 0 bases short, with 17 bases between. The CDR3 totals 17 residues. CDR1 SNHLY and CDR2 FYNNEI come from the germline V gene. CDR3 amino acids: CASSFPRDTISGNTIYF. The CDR3 region has the DNA TGTGCCAGCAGTTTTCCCCGGGACACTATCTCTGGAAACACCATATATTTT.

The chain combines TRBV10-3 with TRBJ2-3, with 9 bases that match TRBD2. Germline V gene data show CDR1 as ENHRY and CDR2 as SYGVKD. V trimming: 11 bases; J trimming: 1 base; junction bases outside the gene matches: 7. This CDR3 contains 14 residues. CDR3: CAAKPSGGTDTQYF. In DNA form, the CDR3 reads TGTGCCGCAAAACCTAGCGGGGGCACAGATACGCAGTATTTT.

CDR3 region: CASAPGGTSGYEQYF. The CDR3 region has the DNA TGCGCCAGCGCACCCGGAGGGACTAGCGGATACGAGCAGTACTTC. The chain has TRBV5-1 and TRBJ2-7; 11 nucleotides match TRBD2. The CDR3 spans 15 residues. Trimming cost V 7 bases and J 4 bases; bases outside gene matches: 10. CDR1 SGHRS and CDR2 YFSETQ come from the germline V gene.

The rearrangement uses TRBV5-4 and TRBJ2-7, with 7 bases fitting TRBD2. V was pared by 4 bases and J by 0 bases, with 4 bases of the junction left unmatched. CDR3 size: 14 residues. The V gene's germline CDR1 is SGHNT and CDR2 YYREEE (reference sequence). Here the CDR3 DNA reads TGTGCCAGCAGCGTCACTAGCGTCTCCTACGAGCAGTACTTC. It encodes CASSVTSVSYEQYF. The variable domain in full, with the rest retrieved from reference TRBV5-4 and TRBJ2-7, is ETGVTQSPTHLIKTRGQQVTLRCSSQSGHNTVSWYQQALGQGPQFIFQYYREEENGRGNFPPRFSGLQFPNYSSELNVNALELDDSALYLCASSVTSVSYEQYFGPGTRLTVT.

The chain is built from TRBV19 and TRBJ2-1, with no clear D. V was pared by 3 bases and J by 7 bases, with 13 bases between. This CDR3 spans 14 amino acids. Looked up from germline, CDR1 is LNHDA and CDR2 is SQIVND (reference sequence). For the CDR3, the DNA is TGTGCCAGTAGTATTCCCCGGAAGTCGAATGAGCAGTTCTTC. Protein sequence: CASSIPRKSNEQFF.

The V and J genes are TRBV12-5 and TRBJ2-1, with 8 nucleotides matching TRBD1. The CDR3 length is 14 residues. Germline V gives CDR1 LGHNT, CDR2 FRNRAP. V was pared by 5 bases and J by 6 bases, with 6 bases of the junction left unmatched. The CDR3 region is CASGPTGVLNEQFF. DNA for the CDR3: TGTGCTAGTGGTCCGACAGGGGTGCTCAATGAGCAGTTCTTC.

In its sample, this clone is medium-sized. The rearrangement uses TRBV19 and TRBJ2-2; no clear D gene. The CDR3 consists of 11 residues. V was clipped by 9 bases and J by 1 base, with 3 bases between them. The germline V gene has CDR1 LNHDA and CDR2 SQIVND (reference sequence). The DNA of the CDR3 is TGTGCCAGCCAGAACACCGGGGAGCTGTTTTTT. Protein product: CASQNTGELFF.

The chain recombines TRBV10-3 with TRBJ1-1; 7 bases fit TRBD1. This CDR3 region has 13 residues. Germline V gene data show CDR1 as ENHRY and CDR2 as SYGVKD. V lost 10 bases to trimming and J lost 3 bases; unmatched junction nucleotides: 8. This CDR3 is CATTGEDDTEAFF. The CDR3, as DNA: TGTGCCACAACAGGGGAGGATGACACTGAAGCTTTCTTT.

The chain is built from TRBV28 and TRBJ2-7, with a weak D call TRBD2 (5 bases). Germline loops: CDR1 MDHEN, CDR2 SYDVKM. Trimming left V 6 bases short and J 6 bases short, with 18 bases between. This CDR3 has 14 amino acids. Here the CDR3 reads CASSPGSEGGEQYF. CDR3 bases: TGTGCCAGCAGCCCCGGATCCGAGGGCGGCGAGCAGTACTTC.

This CDR3 reads CASNFQPRETQYF. CDR3 sequence (DNA): TGTGCCAGCAACTTCCAGCCAAGAGAGACCCAGTACTTC. V gene TRBV7-2 combines with J gene TRBJ2-5; D remains ambiguous. V lost 7 bases to trimming and J lost 4 bases, with 13 bases between them. This CDR3 has 13 amino acids. Germline V gives CDR1 SGHTA, CDR2 FQGNSA.

CDR3 protein: CSVVDGREAFF. Written as DNA, the CDR3 is TGCAGCGTTGTGGACGGGAGGGAAGCTTTCTTT. This chain joins TRBV29-1 and TRBJ1-1; no firm D call. Trimming removed 4 bases at V and 8 bases at J, with 11 bases between. Germline CDR1 and CDR2: SQVTM and ANQGSEA. This CDR3 contains 11 residues.

J is TRBJ1-4 and V is TRBV7-6, with D tentatively TRBD1 (6 bases). This CDR3 is built from 16 residues. Trimming took 6 bases from V and 6 from J, leaving 20 bases between them. Germline CDR1 is SGHVS and CDR2 is FNYEAQ. The CDR3 loop is CASRRTRGTTYEKLFF. CDR3 bases: TGTGCCAGCAGAAGAACAAGGGGGACAACCTATGAAAAACTGTTTTTT.

V gene TRBV18 combines with J gene TRBJ2-3; D is unclear. CDR1 is KGHSH and CDR2 is LQKENI in the germline V gene. This CDR3 comprises 15 residues. Between the trimmed V and J ends, which lost 5 bases and 6 bases, there was a span of 18 bases. The CDR3 coding sequence is TGTGCCAGCTCAAGCGATGGGTCCCAACGGGATACGCAGTATTTT. The encoded protein is CASSSDGSQRDTQYF.

This chain uses TRBV4-3 with TRBJ2-3; TRBD2 might be the D (6 bases). V was clipped by 2 bases and J by 2 bases, with 20 bases between them. Germline V CDR1 and CDR2: LGHNA, YSLEER. CDR3 length: 18 residues. CDR3 sequence reads: CASSQRTGVFRTTDTQYF. Here the CDR3 DNA reads TGCGCCAGCAGCCAACGAACGGGGGTTTTCAGGACCACAGATACGCAGTATTTT.

Only a few counts were recorded for this clone. The CDR3 here is CASSLPPFLLGYTF. The CDR3 coding sequence is TGTGCCAGCAGCTTACCCCCCTTTCTCCTTGGCTACACCTTC. The rearrangement uses TRBV7-2 and TRBJ1-2; no reliable D call. This CDR3 contains 14 residues. CDR1 is SGHTA and CDR2 is FQGNSA in the germline V gene. V lost 2 bases and J lost 7, with 14 bases in between.

V gene TRBV5-1 combines with J gene TRBJ2-5; TRBD1 matches 7 bases. There are 15 residues in the CDR3. With V trimmed by 3 bases and J by 1 base, 6 bases remained unmatched. Germline CDR1 reads SGHRS; CDR2 reads YFSETQ. CDR3 nucleotide sequence: TGCGCCAGCAGCTCCGGGACAGTGGCCCAAGAGACCCAGTACTTC. Encoded protein: CASSSGTVAQETQYF.

The CDR3 DNA sequence: TGTGCCAGCAGCCTAGGCCAGAGACTGCTAGCAGGCACTGAAGCTTTCTTT. Its translation: CASSLGQRLLAGTEAFF. This chain uses TRBV11-2 with TRBJ1-1; no clear D. Germline CDR1 reads SGHAT; CDR2 reads FQNNGV. Trimming stripped 5 bases from V and 4 bases from J, with 23 bases between. The CDR3 covers 17 residues.

This clone has more than one count but fewer than ten. V and J are TRBV5-4 and TRBJ1-6, with no clear D. This CDR3 region has 15 residues. The V end was cut by 4 bases, the J end by 6 bases, with 14 bases between. In germline, CDR1 is SGHNT, CDR2 YYREEE (reference sequence). This CDR3 reads CASSTGPSGNSPLHF. Written as DNA, the CDR3 is TGTGCCAGCAGCACGGGCCCATCGGGTAATTCACCCCTCCACTTT. Variable domain in full (rest from reference TRBV5-4 and TRBJ1-6): ETGVTQSPTHLIKTRGQQVTLRCSSQSGHNTVSWYQQALGQGPQFIFQYYREEENGRGNFPPRFSGLQFPNYSSELNVNALELDDSALYLCASSTGPSGNSPLHFGNGTRLTVT.

The rearrangement links TRBV4-3 to TRBJ1-2; D gene unclear. The CDR3 sequence is 17 residues long. V gave up 0 bases and J gave up 4 bases, with 18 bases separating them. The germline V gene has CDR1 LGHNA and CDR2 YSLEER. The CDR3: CASSQDRWNGLFYGYTF. The CDR3 DNA reads as TGCGCCAGCAGCCAAGATCGGTGGAACGGGCTTTTCTATGGCTACACCTTC.